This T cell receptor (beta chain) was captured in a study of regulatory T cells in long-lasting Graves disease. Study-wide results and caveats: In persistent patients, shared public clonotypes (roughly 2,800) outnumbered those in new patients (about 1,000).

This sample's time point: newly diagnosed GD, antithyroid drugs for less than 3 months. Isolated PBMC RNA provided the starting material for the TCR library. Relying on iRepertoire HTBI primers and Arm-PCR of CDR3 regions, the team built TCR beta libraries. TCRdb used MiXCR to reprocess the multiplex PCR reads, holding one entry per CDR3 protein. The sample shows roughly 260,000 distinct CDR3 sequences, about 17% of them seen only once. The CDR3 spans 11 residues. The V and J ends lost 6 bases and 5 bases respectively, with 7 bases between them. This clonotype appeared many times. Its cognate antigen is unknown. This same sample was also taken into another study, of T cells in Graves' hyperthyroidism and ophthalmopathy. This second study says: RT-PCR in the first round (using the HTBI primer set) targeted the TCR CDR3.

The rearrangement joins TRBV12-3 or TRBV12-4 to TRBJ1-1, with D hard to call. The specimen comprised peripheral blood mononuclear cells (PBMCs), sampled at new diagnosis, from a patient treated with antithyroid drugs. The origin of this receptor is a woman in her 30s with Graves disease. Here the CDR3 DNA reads TGTGCCAGCAGGGCTCGGACTGAAGCTTTCTTT. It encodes CASRARTEAFF.